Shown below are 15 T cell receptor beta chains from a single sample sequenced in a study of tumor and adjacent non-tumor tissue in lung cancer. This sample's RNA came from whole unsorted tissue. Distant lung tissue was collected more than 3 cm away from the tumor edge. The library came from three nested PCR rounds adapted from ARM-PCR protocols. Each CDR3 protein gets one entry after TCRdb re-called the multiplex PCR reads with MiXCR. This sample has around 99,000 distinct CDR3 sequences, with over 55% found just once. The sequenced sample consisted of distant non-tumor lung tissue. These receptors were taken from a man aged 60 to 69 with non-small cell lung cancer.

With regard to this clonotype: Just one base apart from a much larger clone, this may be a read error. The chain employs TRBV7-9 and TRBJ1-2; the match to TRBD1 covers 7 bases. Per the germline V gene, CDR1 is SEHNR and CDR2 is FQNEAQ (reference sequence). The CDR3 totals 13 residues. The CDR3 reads CARSLETGIGYTF. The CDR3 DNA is TGTGCCAGGAGCTTAGAGACAGGGATTGGCTACACCTTC.

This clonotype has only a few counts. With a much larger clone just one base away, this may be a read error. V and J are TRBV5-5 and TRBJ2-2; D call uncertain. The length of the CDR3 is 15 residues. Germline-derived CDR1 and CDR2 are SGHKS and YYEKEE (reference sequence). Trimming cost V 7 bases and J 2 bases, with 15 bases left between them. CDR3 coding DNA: TGTGCCAGCGACCTGTCCAGGAGTAACACCGGGGAGCTGTTTTTT. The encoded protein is CASDLSRSNTGELFF. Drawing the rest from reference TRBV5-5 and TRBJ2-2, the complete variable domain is DAGVTQSPTHLIKTRGQQVTLRCSPISGHKSVSWYQQVLGQGPQFIFQYYEKEERGRGNFPDRFSARQFPNYSSELNVNALLLGDSALYLCASDLSRSNTGELFFGEGSRLTVL.

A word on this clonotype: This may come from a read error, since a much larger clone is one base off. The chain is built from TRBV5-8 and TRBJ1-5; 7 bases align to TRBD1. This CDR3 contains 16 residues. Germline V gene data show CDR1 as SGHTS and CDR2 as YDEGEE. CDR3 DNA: TGTGTCAGCAGCTTGGGGCCCCGGGACAGCTATCAGCCCCAGCATTTT. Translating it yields CVSSLGPRDSYQPQHF.

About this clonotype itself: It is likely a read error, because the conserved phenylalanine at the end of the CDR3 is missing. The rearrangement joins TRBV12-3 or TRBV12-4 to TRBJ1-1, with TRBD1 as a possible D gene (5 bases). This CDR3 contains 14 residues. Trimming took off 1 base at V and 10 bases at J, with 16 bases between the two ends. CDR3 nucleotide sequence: TGTGCCAGCAGTTTAGGTGCGAGGGGTGGTGCAGCTTTCTCT. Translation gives CASSLGARGGAAFS.

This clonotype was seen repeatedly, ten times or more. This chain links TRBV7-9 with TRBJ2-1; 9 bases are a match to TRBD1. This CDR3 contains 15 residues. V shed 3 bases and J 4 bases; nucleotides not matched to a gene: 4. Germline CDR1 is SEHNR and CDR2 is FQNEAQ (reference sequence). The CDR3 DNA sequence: TGTGCCAGCAGCTTTGGGGACAGGGAGTACAATGAGCAGTTCTTC. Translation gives CASSFGDREYNEQFF.

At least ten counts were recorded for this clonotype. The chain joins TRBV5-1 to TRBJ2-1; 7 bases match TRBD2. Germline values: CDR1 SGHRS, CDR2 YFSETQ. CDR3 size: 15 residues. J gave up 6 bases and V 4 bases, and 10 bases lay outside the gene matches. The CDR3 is CASSPGEGRANEQFF. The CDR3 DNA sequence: TGCGCCAGCAGCCCCGGGGAGGGGCGAGCCAATGAGCAGTTCTTC.

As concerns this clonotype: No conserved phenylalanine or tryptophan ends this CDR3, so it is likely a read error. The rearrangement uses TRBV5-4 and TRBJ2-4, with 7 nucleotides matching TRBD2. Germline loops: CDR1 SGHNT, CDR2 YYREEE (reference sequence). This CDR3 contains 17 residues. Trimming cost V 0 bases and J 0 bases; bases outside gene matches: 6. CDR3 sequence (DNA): TGTGCCAGCAGCTTGGAGGGACTACCGGGAGCCAAAAACATTCAGTACATC. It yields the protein CASSLEGLPGAKNIQYI.

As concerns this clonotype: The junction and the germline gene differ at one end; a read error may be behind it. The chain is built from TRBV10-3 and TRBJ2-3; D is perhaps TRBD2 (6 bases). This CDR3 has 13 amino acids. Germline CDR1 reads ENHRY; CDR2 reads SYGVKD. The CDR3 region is CAISVTSFDTLYF. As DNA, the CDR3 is TGTGCCATCAGCGTCACTAGCTTCGATACGCTGTATTTT.

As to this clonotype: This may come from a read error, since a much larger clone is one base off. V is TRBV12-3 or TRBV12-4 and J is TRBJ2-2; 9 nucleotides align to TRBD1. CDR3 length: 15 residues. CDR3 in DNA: TGTGCCAGCACCATTGGGGACAGGGTGGCCGGGGAGCTGTTATTT. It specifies CASTIGDRVAGELLF.

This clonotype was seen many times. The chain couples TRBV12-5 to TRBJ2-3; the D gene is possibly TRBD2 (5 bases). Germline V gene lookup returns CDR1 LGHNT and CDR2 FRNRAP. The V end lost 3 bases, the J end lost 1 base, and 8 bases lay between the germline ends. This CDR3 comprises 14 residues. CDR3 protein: CASGLGGGTDTQYF. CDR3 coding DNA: TGTGCTAGTGGTTTAGGAGGAGGCACAGATACGCAGTATTTT.

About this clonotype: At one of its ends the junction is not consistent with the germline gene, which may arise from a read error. The CDR3 protein is CASSFLQGALSESFF. The CDR3 DNA follows: TGTGCCAGCAGCTTCCTACAGGGGGCCCTTTCTGAATCTTTCTTT. V and J are TRBV12-3 or TRBV12-4 and TRBJ1-1, with 9 nucleotides matching TRBD1. The CDR3 is 15 residues long.

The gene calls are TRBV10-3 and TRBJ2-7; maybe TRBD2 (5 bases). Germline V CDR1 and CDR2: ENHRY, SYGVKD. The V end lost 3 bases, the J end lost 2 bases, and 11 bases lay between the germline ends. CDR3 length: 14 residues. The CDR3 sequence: CAISEEWGAYEQYF. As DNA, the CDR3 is TGTGCCATCAGTGAAGAGTGGGGAGCCTACGAGCAGTACTTC.

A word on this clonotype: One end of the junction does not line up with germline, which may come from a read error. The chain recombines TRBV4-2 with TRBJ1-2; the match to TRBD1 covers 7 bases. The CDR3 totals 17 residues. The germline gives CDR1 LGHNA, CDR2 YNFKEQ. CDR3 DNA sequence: TGTACCAGCAGCCAGCCTATGGGGACAGCTTCTAACCATGGCTACACCTTC. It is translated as CTSSQPMGTASNHGYTF.

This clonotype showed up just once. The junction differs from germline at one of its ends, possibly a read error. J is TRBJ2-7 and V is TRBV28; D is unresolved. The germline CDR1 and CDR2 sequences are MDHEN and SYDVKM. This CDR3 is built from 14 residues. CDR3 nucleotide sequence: TGTGACAGCAGCTCGCTAGTGGGTATGAGCGAGCAGTACTTC. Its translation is CDSSSLVGMSEQYF.

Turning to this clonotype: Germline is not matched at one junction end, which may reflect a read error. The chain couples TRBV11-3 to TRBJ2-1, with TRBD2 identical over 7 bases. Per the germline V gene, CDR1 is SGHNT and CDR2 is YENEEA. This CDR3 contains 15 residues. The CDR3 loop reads CASSASGMGYIEQFF. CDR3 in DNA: TGTGCCAGCAGCGCCAGCGGGATGGGATACATTGAGCAGTTCTTC.